These 32 T cell receptor beta chains were sequenced from one sample in a study of cytomegalovirus exposure and HLA in healthy donors (dated by TCRdb to about 2017). The library relied on the immunoSEQ multiplex PCR assay. For the multiplex PCR, a mixture combining 60 forward primers for TCR Vbeta segments and 13 reverse primers for TCR Jbeta segments was used. Entries here come from immuneACCESS through TCRdb and include only in-frame sequences with V and J called. Some clones fail to appear in such tables; in the studies checked, an unresolved V gene covers under half of the shortfall, and the cause of the remainder is unknown. Present in this sample are some 78,000 clones, 80% of which were seen just once. Roughly 32% of the sample is in the top ten clones. Material: PBMCs. Receptors were obtained from a middle-aged man in good health and CMV-seropositive.

This chain joins TRBV5-6 and TRBJ2-5, with 7 bases lining up with TRBD1. The assigned J gene may be wrong: the sequence end matches TRBJ2-7 better. The germline CDR1 and CDR2 sequences are SGHDT and YYEEEE. The CDR3 runs to 16 residues. For the CDR3, the DNA is TGTGCCAGCAGCGAAGGGCCCGGGACAGAGTTCTACGAGCAGTACTTC. It codes for CASSEGPGTEFYEQYF.

This clone occurred once. The genes are TRBV2 and TRBJ2-2; the D gene is possibly TRBD1 (5 bases). The CDR3 runs to 14 residues. The germline V and J ends were trimmed by 7 bases and 2 bases, with 11 bases remaining between them. From germline, CDR1 is SNHLY and CDR2 FYNNEI. CDR3 loop: CASIPRVNTGELFF. In nucleotides, the CDR3 is TGTGCCAGCATCCCCAGGGTAAACACCGGGGAGCTGTTTTTT.

The CDR3 spells CASRSGPGDSPLHF. The CDR3 nucleotides read TGCGCCAGCCGCTCCGGGCCGGGGGATTCACCCCTCCACTTT. The genes are TRBV5-1 and TRBJ1-6, with D tentatively TRBD1 (5 bases). The V gene's germline CDR1 is SGHRS and CDR2 YFSETQ. V lost 7 bases to trimming and J lost 8 bases, with 16 bases between them. The CDR3 extends over 14 amino acids.

This clone was recorded once. V gene TRBV5-1 combines with J gene TRBJ1-3; D gene unclear. Germline CDR1 and CDR2: SGHRS and YFSETQ. Trimming took off 0 bases at V and 0 bases at J, with 7 bases between the two ends. This CDR3 region has 15 residues. In DNA form, the CDR3 reads TGCGCCAGCAGCTTGGGGCAAAACTCTGGAAACACCATATATTTT. This gives the protein CASSLGQNSGNTIYF.

This chain uses TRBV27 with TRBJ2-5; 7 bases are a match to TRBD2. Germline V CDR1 and CDR2: MNHEY, SMNVEV (reference sequence). V dropped 5 bases and J dropped 1; count of bases not matched to a gene: 4. CDR3 length: 14 amino acids. The CDR3 nucleotides are TGTGCCAGCAGTGGCGGGAGTACCCAAGAGACCCAGTACTTC. This encodes CASSGGSTQETQYF.

The J gene is TRBJ1-2, the V gene TRBV19, with D possibly matching TRBD1 (6 bases). Germline-derived CDR1 and CDR2 are LNHDA and SQIVND (reference sequence). Trimming took off 3 bases at V and 0 bases at J, with 8 bases between the two ends. The CDR3 has 14 amino acids. CDR3 in amino acids: CASSIRGSNYGYTF. DNA for the CDR3: TGTGCCAGTAGTATTAGGGGGTCTAACTATGGCTACACCTTC.

This clone has a handful of counts. V is TRBV7-8 and J is TRBJ2-1, with D perhaps TRBD2 (6 bases). V gave up 0 bases and J gave up 10 bases, with 19 bases separating them. From germline, CDR1 is SGHVS and CDR2 FQNEAQ. CDR3 length: 16 amino acids. The CDR3 is CASSLAPRGAGGEQFF. Written as DNA, the CDR3 is TGTGCCAGCAGCTTAGCGCCCCGGGGAGCCGGAGGGGAGCAGTTCTTC.

This chain joins TRBV2 and TRBJ2-7, with 13 nucleotides matching TRBD2. This CDR3 spans 17 amino acids. Germline V gene lookup returns CDR1 SNHLY and CDR2 FYNNEI. The V and J ends lost 0 bases and 4 bases, in that order; junction bases with no gene match: 6. The CDR3 nucleotides are TGTGCCAGCAGTGAAGCGCAAGGACTAGCGGGAGTATACGAGCAGTACTTC. Protein: CASSEAQGLAGVYEQYF.

The gene calls are TRBV15 and TRBJ2-1, with 10 bases aligning to TRBD2. In germline, CDR1 is LNHNV, CDR2 YYDKDF (reference sequence). Trimming removed 3 bases from V and 3 bases from J; junction bases left unmatched: 8. This CDR3 comprises 17 residues. The CDR3 protein is CATSRVRSGGGYNEQFF. In DNA form, the CDR3 reads TGTGCCACCAGCAGGGTGAGGAGCGGGGGGGGCTACAATGAGCAGTTCTTC.

CDR3 residues: CASSVGQGSSPLHF. The CDR3 DNA reads as TGTGCCAGCAGCGTAGGGCAGGGGAGTTCACCCCTCCACTTT. The chain joins TRBV9 to TRBJ1-6, with a weak D call TRBD1 (6 bases). Germline V gene data show CDR1 as SGDLS and CDR2 as YYNGEE. Trimming left V 0 bases short and J 9 bases short, with 10 bases between. There are 14 residues in the CDR3.

The chain uses TRBV7-2 and TRBJ2-7; possibly TRBD2 for D (5 bases). Germline V gives CDR1 SGHTA, CDR2 FQGNSA. The CDR3 loop spans 14 amino acids. V lost 0 bases and J 5 bases, leaving 11 bases between the germline ends. The CDR3 is CASSLAGEAHEQYF. Written as DNA, the CDR3 is TGTGCCAGCAGCTTAGCGGGAGAAGCCCACGAGCAGTACTTC.

On this clone: At one end, the junction sequence differs from germline, possibly due to a read error. The chain has TRBV6-1 and TRBJ2-4; 8 bases match TRBD2. Germline CDR1 MNHNS, CDR2 SASEGT. This CDR3 has 15 residues. The CDR3 DNA sequence: TGTGCCAGCAGTGAAGCGAGCGGGAGTTTAAACAGTCAGTACTTC. Protein product: CASSEASGSLNSQYF.

The chain is built from TRBV9 and TRBJ2-1, with D possibly matching TRBD2 (5 bases). The germline V gene encodes CDR1 SGDLS and CDR2 YYNGEE. Trimming cost V 0 bases and J 8 bases, with 6 bases left between them. This CDR3 has 12 residues. CDR3 in DNA: TGTGCCAGCAGCGTAGACGGGGATGAGCAGTTCTTC. This gives the protein CASSVDGDEQFF.

The CDR3 is CASSENFGGSGEKLFF. The CDR3 DNA sequence: TGTGCCAGCAGTGAAAACTTCGGGGGATCCGGTGAAAAACTGTTTTTT. The gene calls are TRBV6-1 and TRBJ1-4; possible D gene TRBD1, 5 bases. The germline V gene has CDR1 MNHNS and CDR2 SASEGT. V was clipped by 2 bases and J by 7 bases, with 17 bases between them. CDR3 length equals 16 residues.

The J gene is TRBJ1-5, the V gene TRBV18; unclear D gene. Trimming removed 6 bases from V and 5 bases from J, with 14 bases in between. From germline, CDR1 is KGHSH and CDR2 LQKENI. This CDR3 is built from 14 residues. This chain's CDR3 is CASSPGGTDQPQHF. CDR3 sequence (DNA): TGTGCCAGCTCTCCGGGAGGAACTGATCAGCCCCAGCATTTT.

The chain links TRBV5-4 to TRBJ2-5, with unresolved D. V was shortened by 4 bases and J by 2 bases, with 3 bases between the two germline ends. This CDR3 has 11 residues. Germline CDR1 is SGHNT and CDR2 is YYREEE (reference sequence). The CDR3 protein is CASSRQETQYF. CDR3 nucleotide sequence: TGTGCCAGCAGCCGTCAAGAGACCCAGTACTTC.

V usage is TRBV7-3 and J usage is TRBJ2-3; no reliable D call. CDR1 is SGHTA, CDR2 FQGTGA, per germline. This CDR3 contains 15 residues. V was clipped by 5 bases and J by 3 bases, with 15 bases between them. In nucleotides, the CDR3 is TGTGCCAGCAGCCCTTCGGCAGGCATAACAGATACGCAGTATTTT. It specifies CASSPSAGITDTQYF. Full variable domain (outside the CDR3, taken from reference TRBV7-3 and TRBJ2-3): GAGVSQTPSNKVTEKGKYVELRCDPISGHTALYWYRQSLGQGPEFLIYFQGTGAADDSGLPNDRFFAVRPEGSVSTLKIQRTERGDSAVYLCASSPSAGITDTQYFGPGTRLTVL.

The V gene is TRBV4-1, the J gene TRBJ2-1; D is ambiguous. The CDR3 sequence is 12 residues long. Germline CDR1 MGHRA, CDR2 YSYEKL. Trimming pared 1 base from V and 7 bases from J, leaving 5 bases between. DNA for the CDR3: TGCGCCAGCAGCCAAGGCGCGAATGAGCAGTTCTTC. Translation gives CASSQGANEQFF.

The V gene is TRBV4-1, the J gene TRBJ2-5; TRBD2 aligns across 12 bases. TRBJ2-7 matches the DNA end more closely, so the J call is doubtful. Per the germline V gene, CDR1 is MGHRA and CDR2 is YSYEKL. There are 16 residues in the CDR3. CDR3 DNA sequence: TGCGCCAGCAGTCTTCTTCCTAGCGGGAGGGGCGACGAGCAGTACTTC. This gives the protein CASSLLPSGRGDEQYF.

On this clone itself: The junction departs from the called germline gene at one end, perhaps through a read error. The chain is built from TRBV15 and TRBJ2-4; a possible D gene is TRBD1 (5 bases). Germline CDR1 and CDR2: LNHNV and YYDKDF (reference sequence). There are 17 residues in the CDR3. DNA of the CDR3: TGTGCCACCAGCAGAGGTCCAAGTATAGGGGCCAAAAACAGTCAGTACTTC. Translating gives CATSRGPSIGAKNSQYF.

The chain recombines TRBV30 with TRBJ2-7; 14 bases fit TRBD2. The germline gives CDR1 GTSNPN, CDR2 SVGIG (reference sequence). V lost 2 bases, J lost 5 bases, and 5 bases stayed unmatched. This CDR3 is 15 amino acids long. Here the CDR3 DNA reads TGTGCCTGGAGTCGCCGACTAGCGGGAGGGAACGAGCAGTACTTC. Protein sequence: CAWSRRLAGGNEQYF.

The chain uses TRBV19 and TRBJ1-1, with D perhaps TRBD1 (6 bases). The germline CDR1 and CDR2 sequences are LNHDA and SQIVND (reference sequence). CDR3 length equals 18 residues. Deletions cut 3 bases from V and 0 bases from J, with 20 bases between. CDR3 DNA: TGTGCCAGTAGTATGCCGGGACACCCTGCCCTAATGAACACTGAAGCTTTCTTT. Protein product: CASSMPGHPALMNTEAFF.

The CDR3 bases are TGTGCCAGCAGTGAACAGGGGGCTGGAAACACCATATATTTT. It translates to CASSEQGAGNTIYF. The chain employs TRBV2 and TRBJ1-3, with 7 bases matching TRBD1. The V segment lost 2 bases and the J segment 2 bases; nucleotides outside the gene matches: 0. The CDR3 sequence is 14 residues long. The germline V gene has CDR1 SNHLY and CDR2 FYNNEI.

Comment on this clone: At one boundary the junction diverges from the germline segment, which might be a read error. The genes are TRBV7-8 and TRBJ1-1; 11 bases align to TRBD1. CDR1 SGHVS and CDR2 FQNEAQ come from the germline V gene. The CDR3 has 15 amino acids. CDR3 region: CASSGQGAGNPEAFF. DNA for the CDR3: TGTGCCAGCAGCGGACAGGGGGCGGGGAACCCTGAAGCTTTCTTT.

This clone showed up just once. V gene TRBV4-1 combines with J gene TRBJ1-1, with a weak D call TRBD1 (5 bases). CDR1 and CDR2 (germline): MGHRA, YSYEKL. The CDR3 totals 14 residues. V was clipped by 2 bases and J by 11 bases, with 18 bases between them. The CDR3 spells CASSQTGLSGMAFF. CDR3 bases: TGCGCCAGCAGCCAAACCGGGTTGTCAGGGATGGCTTTCTTT.

This clone came up a few times. The rearrangement joins TRBV4-2 to TRBJ2-1; 9 bases match TRBD1. Germline assignment: CDR1 LGHNA and CDR2 YNFKEQ. The CDR3 extends over 16 amino acids. After removal of 0 bases from V and 6 bases from J, the junction contained 6 bases not matched to a gene. In DNA, the CDR3 is TGTGCCAGCAGCCAAGAGGACAGGGGAGTTTTCAATGAGCAGTTCTTC. This sequence encodes CASSQEDRGVFNEQFF.

The rearrangement uses TRBV6-1 and TRBJ2-7; D unclear. Trimming stripped 5 bases from V and 5 bases from J, with 13 bases between. This CDR3 spans 13 amino acids. Per germline, CDR1 MNHNS and CDR2 SASEGT. The CDR3 nucleotides read TGTGCCAGCAGTTATGGGCCAGCTAACGAGCAGTACTTC. Translating it yields CASSYGPANEQYF.

V and J are TRBV21-1 and TRBJ2-1; the D segment call TRBD1 is taken from the table without a DNA check. TRBV21-1 is reported as a pseudogene. The length of the CDR3 is 14 residues. In DNA form, the CDR3 reads TGTGCCAGCAGCAATAAAGGAACAGGGAGTGAGCAGTTCTTC. It encodes CASSNKGTGSEQFF.

V usage is TRBV9 and J usage is TRBJ2-7; 13 bases fit TRBD2. The CDR3 totals 15 residues. The germline V gene has CDR1 SGDLS and CDR2 YYNGEE. V was clipped by 2 bases and J by 4 bases; unmatched bases: 3. The CDR3 sequence is CASSVGTSGIYEQYF. The CDR3 region has the DNA TGTGCCAGCAGCGTGGGGACTAGCGGGATTTACGAGCAGTACTTC.

This chain uses TRBV30 with TRBJ1-2; D unresolved. There are 13 residues in the CDR3. Germline CDR1 GTSNPN, CDR2 SVGIG (reference sequence). Trimming shortened V by 5 bases and J by 7 bases, and 17 bases separated the two germline ends. This chain's CDR3 is CAWGSESQRGYTF. The CDR3 region has the DNA TGTGCCTGGGGGAGCGAGAGTCAACGTGGCTACACCTTC.

The J gene is TRBJ2-3, the V gene TRBV7-3; 7 bases fit TRBD2. Germline V gene sequence: CDR1 SGHTA, CDR2 FQGTGA. CDR3 size: 13 residues. The V gene end was trimmed by 1 base and the J gene end by 8 bases; junction bases not matched to a gene: 3. The CDR3 reads CASSLISSGTQYF. The CDR3 nucleotides read TGTGCCAGCAGCTTAATCTCTAGCGGTACGCAGTATTTT.

V usage is TRBV15 and J usage is TRBJ2-7, with 7 positions matching TRBD2. The CDR3 extends over 15 amino acids. The V gene's germline CDR1 is LNHNV and CDR2 YYDKDF (reference sequence). V dropped 6 bases and J dropped 4; count of bases not matched to a gene: 12. The CDR3 DNA follows: TGTGCCACCAGTCCAGAGGGAGGGACCGGGTACGAGCAGTACTTC. Its protein product is CATSPEGGTGYEQYF. Full variable domain (rest looked up from reference TRBV15 and TRBJ2-7): DAMVIQNPRYQVTQFGKPVTLSCSQTLNHNVMYWYQQKSSQAPKLLFHYYDKDFNNEADTPDNFQSRRPNTSFCFLDIRSPGLGDTAMYLCATSPEGGTGYEQYFGPGTRLTVT.